A single sample is the source of the 9 T cell receptor beta chains below, sequenced in a study of blood T cell repertoires in COVID-19. Assay: immunoSEQ multiplex PCR; the TCRdb copy retains only in-frame clones and omits some. The sample records roughly 38,000 clones, 86% being singletons. The material sequenced was peripheral blood. The receptors derive from a man aged 70 or older with acute or convalescent COVID-19.

V and J are TRBV6-5 and TRBJ2-5, with 9 bases matching TRBD1. V was pared by 6 bases and J by 7 bases, with 12 bases of the junction left unmatched. Germline V gene lookup returns CDR1 MNHEY and CDR2 SVGAGI. The CDR3 totals 15 residues. CDR3 sequence: CASSRGGQGSSTQYF. The CDR3 nucleotides are TGTGCCAGCAGCCGAGGGGGACAGGGATCTTCGACCCAGTACTTC.

This clone was recorded a few times. The chain couples TRBV7-8 to TRBJ2-3; no definite D call. CDR1 is SGHVS and CDR2 is FQNEAQ in the germline V gene. V lost 2 bases and J 1 base, leaving 13 bases between the germline ends. CDR3 length equals 16 residues. The CDR3 region is CASSLSRFGGTDTQYF. The CDR3, as DNA: TGTGCCAGCAGCTTATCGAGGTTTGGAGGCACAGATACGCAGTATTTT.

By share of the sample, this clone is medium-sized. Other DNA sequences from this sample encode an identical CDR3 as well. The rearrangement joins TRBV5-1 to TRBJ2-2, with 11 bases lining up with TRBD2. Germline-derived CDR1 and CDR2 are SGHRS and YFSETQ. The CDR3 sequence is 16 residues long. V gave up 0 bases and J gave up 6 bases; unmatched junction bases: 4. The CDR3 nucleotides are TGCGCCAGCAGCTTGGGCCTAGCGGGAGGACCCGGGGAGCTGTTTTTT. Protein product: CASSLGLAGGPGELFF.

The chain employs TRBV7-2 and TRBJ1-2, with 10 bases identical to TRBD1. The CDR3 has 14 amino acids. Unmatched junction bases numbered 6, after V lost 3 bases and J lost 8 bases. CDR1 and CDR2 (germline): SGHTA, FQGNSA. The CDR3 here is CASSLDRGSDGYTF. CDR3 DNA: TGTGCCAGCAGCTTGGACAGGGGGTCGGACGGCTACACCTTC.

The genes are TRBV5-1 and TRBJ1-1; D uncertain. Germline V lookup: CDR1 SGHRS, CDR2 YFSETQ. V gave up 6 bases and J gave up 2 bases, with 11 bases separating them. The CDR3 is 13 amino acids. The chain's CDR3 is CASNAAVNTEAFF. Here the CDR3 DNA reads TGCGCCAGCAACGCCGCAGTTAACACTGAAGCTTTCTTT.

CDR3 in amino acids: CASSLRRRDGYTF. CDR3 nucleotide sequence: TGTGCCAGCAGCTTGCGGAGGAGGGATGGCTACACCTTC. This chain uses TRBV7-2 with TRBJ1-2; D gene ambiguous. The V gene lost 3 bases and the J gene lost 6 bases, with 11 bases spanning the gap. There are 13 residues in the CDR3. In germline, CDR1 is SGHTA, CDR2 FQGNSA.

The gene calls are TRBV11-2 and TRBJ1-2, with D possibly matching TRBD1 (5 bases). Germline V gene data show CDR1 as SGHAT and CDR2 as FQNNGV. Trimming pared 0 bases from V and 8 bases from J, leaving 10 bases between. There are 13 residues in the CDR3. CDR3 region: CASSLEGRAGYTF. The CDR3 DNA sequence: TGTGCCAGCAGCTTAGAGGGCAGGGCCGGCTACACCTTC.

The rearrangement joins TRBV4-3 to TRBJ1-2; D is unresolved. V dropped 4 bases and J dropped 3 bases, with 9 bases sitting between them. Germline values: CDR1 LGHNA, CDR2 YSLEER. The CDR3 spans 13 residues. The CDR3 loop reads CASSRGIYYGYTF. DNA of the CDR3: TGCGCCAGCAGCCGAGGGATATACTATGGCTACACCTTC.

This chain links TRBV18 with TRBJ2-3; D perhaps matches TRBD2 (6 bases). Germline CDR1 is KGHSH and CDR2 is LQKENI. V dropped 4 bases and J dropped 2 bases, with 16 bases sitting between them. CDR3 size: 16 residues. The CDR3 nucleotides read TGTGCCAGCTCACTCGGAAGTAGCGGATTCACAGATACGCAGTATTTT. It encodes CASSLGSSGFTDTQYF.